What follows are 19 T cell receptor beta chains derived from one specimen sequenced in a study of cytomegalovirus exposure and HLA in healthy donors (dated by TCRdb to about 2017). The receptor library was made with the immunoSEQ multiplex PCR assay. The multiplex PCR relied on a mix of 60 forward primers for TCR Vbeta segments and 13 reverse primers for TCR Jbeta segments. What TCRdb holds here is the immuneACCESS table cut down to in-frame rearrangements. Part of the clones is not present; checked against another copy, under half of the missing clones reflect an unresolved V gene, and the others are unexplained. Within this sample are 75,000 to 90,000 clones, with approximately 81% of them counted one time only. Jointly, the top ten make up 6% to 7.5% of the sample. Input material: PBMCs. These TCRs come from a man aged 40-55 years in good health and CMV-seropositive.

This clone showed up just once. This rearrangement joins TRBV5-1 to TRBJ2-7, with TRBD2 matching over 10 bases. Germline CDR1 and CDR2: SGHRS and YFSETQ. V shed 4 bases and J 2 bases; nucleotides not matched to a gene: 6. The CDR3 has 15 residues. The CDR3 protein is CASSLGLAGAYEQYF. CDR3 in DNA: TGCGCCAGCAGCCTCGGCCTAGCGGGAGCCTACGAGCAGTACTTC.

This rearrangement joins TRBV6-5 to TRBJ1-1; D remains unclear. Germline V lookup: CDR1 MNHEY, CDR2 SVGAGI. The CDR3 has 13 residues. With 5 bases removed from V and 1 base from J, the gap between germline ends came to 8 bases. DNA of the CDR3: TGTGCCAGCAGTCTAGACCAGAACACTGAAGCTTTCTTT. This gives the protein CASSLDQNTEAFF.

V is TRBV28 and J is TRBJ1-1; perhaps TRBD1 as D (6 bases). Germline CDR1 is MDHEN and CDR2 is SYDVKM. The V gene lost 6 bases and the J gene lost 1 base, with 9 bases spanning the gap. The CDR3 has 13 residues. The CDR3 bases are TGTGCCAGCAGGAAACAGGGGAACACTGAAGCTTTCTTT. Protein sequence: CASRKQGNTEAFF.

The gene calls are TRBV28 and TRBJ1-4; TRBD1 is a possible D gene (6 bases). The V gene's germline CDR1 is MDHEN and CDR2 SYDVKM. V dropped 2 bases and J dropped 13 bases, with 11 bases sitting between them. This CDR3 is 12 amino acids long. The CDR3 loop is CASSLRGLGLFF. DNA of the CDR3: TGTGCCAGCAGTTTAAGGGGGTTGGGACTGTTTTTT.

The chain combines TRBV7-6 with TRBJ2-1, with TRBD2 matching over 11 bases. CDR1 and CDR2 from the germline V gene are SGHVS and FNYEAQ. This CDR3 comprises 17 residues. V lost 0 bases, J lost 2 bases, and 3 bases stayed unmatched. The CDR3 loop is CASSLAIAGGPYNEQFF. Here the CDR3 DNA reads TGTGCCAGCAGCTTAGCCATAGCGGGAGGGCCCTACAATGAGCAGTTCTTC.

The gene calls are TRBV28 and TRBJ1-1, with 8 bases lining up with TRBD1. Germline CDR1 and CDR2: MDHEN and SYDVKM. Trimming at V came to 0 bases and at J to 4 bases, leaving 1 base not matched to a gene. There are 14 residues in the CDR3. The CDR3 sequence: CASSLWDRATEAFF. CDR3 sequence (DNA): TGTGCCAGCAGTTTATGGGACAGGGCCACTGAAGCTTTCTTT.

V and J are TRBV6-6 and TRBJ1-2; no clear D. V was clipped by 2 bases and J by 4 bases, with 8 bases between them. The CDR3 loop spans 13 amino acids. Germline V gene lookup returns CDR1 MNHNY and CDR2 SVGAGI (reference sequence). CDR3 sequence: CASSYEEGYGYTF. In nucleotides, the CDR3 is TGTGCCAGCAGTTACGAAGAGGGCTATGGCTACACCTTC.

This clone was recorded a few times. V gene TRBV11-3 combines with J gene TRBJ1-4; D remains unclear. Trimming left V 3 bases short and J 6 bases short, with 11 bases between. Germline-derived CDR1 and CDR2 are SGHNT and YENEEA. CDR3 length: 14 residues. This CDR3 is CASSFRKADEKLFF. The DNA of the CDR3 is TGTGCCAGCAGCTTTAGGAAGGCGGATGAAAAACTGTTTTTT.

The table lists this clone with a few counts. The chain recombines TRBV11-2 with TRBJ2-1; 11 bases fit TRBD2. Trimming at V came to 0 bases and at J to 11 bases, leaving 12 bases not matched to a gene. The V gene's germline CDR1 is SGHAT and CDR2 FQNNGV. CDR3 length equals 17 residues. The CDR3 region is CASSLDIWSSGGRKQFF. The CDR3 nucleotides read TGTGCCAGCAGCTTAGATATATGGTCTAGCGGGGGGCGCAAGCAGTTCTTC.

This chain links TRBV19 with TRBJ1-1; the D is unclear. Germline V gene data show CDR1 as LNHDA and CDR2 as SQIVND (reference sequence). The ends were cut back, 3 bases at V and 1 base at J, with 6 bases in the middle. This CDR3 region has 13 residues. The CDR3 spells CASSIYENTEAFF. As DNA, the CDR3 is TGTGCCAGTAGTATCTACGAGAACACTGAAGCTTTCTTT.

The chain couples TRBV11-3 to TRBJ2-1, with 10 bases lining up with TRBD2. V shed 1 base, J shed 10 bases, and the junction held 7 bases outside the gene matches. The CDR3 is 15 residues long. Germline V gene data show CDR1 as SGHNT and CDR2 as YENEEA. CDR3: CASSLGVVSGREQFF. CDR3 DNA: TGTGCCAGCAGCTTAGGAGTGGTTAGCGGGAGGGAGCAGTTCTTC.

In its sample, this clone was seen a few times. The rearrangement links TRBV28 to TRBJ2-7; a possible D gene is TRBD2 (6 bases). Germline CDR1 reads MDHEN; CDR2 reads SYDVKM. The CDR3 length is 15 residues. Trimming took 3 bases from V and 4 from J, leaving 16 bases between them. CDR3 sequence reads: CASSFRGESGYEQYF. DNA of the CDR3: TGTGCCAGCAGTTTCCGGGGCGAGAGCGGGTACGAGCAGTACTTC.

The chain recombines TRBV6-6 with TRBJ2-1; 8 positions match TRBD2. The V and J ends lost 5 bases and 7 bases, in that order; junction bases with no gene match: 4. Germline-derived CDR1 and CDR2 are MNHNY and SVGAGI (reference sequence). The CDR3 spans 13 residues. The CDR3 sequence: CASSPPGGNEQFF. The CDR3 DNA follows: TGTGCCAGCAGTCCCCCGGGGGGGAATGAGCAGTTCTTC.

V usage is TRBV6-1 and J usage is TRBJ2-5; D uncertain. The end of the DNA aligns better with TRBJ2-7, so the J call may be wrong. In germline, CDR1 is MNHNS, CDR2 SASEGT. This CDR3 has 11 amino acids. Here the CDR3 DNA reads TGTGCCAGCTGGAGCTCCTACGAGCAGTACTTC. This codes for CASWSSYEQYF.

The rearrangement uses TRBV19 and TRBJ2-7; maybe TRBD1 (6 bases). Trimming took off 3 bases at V and 3 bases at J, with 12 bases between the two ends. Germline assignment: CDR1 LNHDA and CDR2 SQIVND (reference sequence). The CDR3 loop spans 14 amino acids. CDR3 nucleotide sequence: TGTGCCAGTAGTATTGAGGGGACAAGCTACGAGCAGTACTTC. Translated, it gives CASSIEGTSYEQYF.

This sequence joins TRBV21-1 and TRBJ2-5; the table's TRBD1 call for D was not verified on the DNA. TRBV21-1 is shown as a pseudogene. CDR3 size: 15 residues. The CDR3 spells CASSKAGDREETQYF. The CDR3 coding sequence is TGTGCCAGCAGCAAAGCTGGGGACAGAGAAGAGACCCAGTACTTC.

This clone showed up just once. The CDR3 DNA reads as TGTGCCACCAACGCGGGGCACGGAAGAGCGAACACCGGGGAGCTGTTTTTT. This gives the protein CATNAGHGRANTGELFF. V usage is TRBV27 and J usage is TRBJ2-2, with D possibly being TRBD2 (6 bases). The CDR3 covers 17 residues. Germline values: CDR1 MNHEY, CDR2 SMNVEV (reference sequence). V was shortened by 10 bases and J by 0 bases, with 21 bases between the two germline ends.

V is TRBV14 and J is TRBJ1-5; possible D gene TRBD1, 5 bases. Germline assignment: CDR1 SGHDN and CDR2 FVKESK. This CDR3 is 15 amino acids long. Trimming removed 0 bases at V and 3 bases at J, with 9 bases between. CDR3 in amino acids: CASSQDRGYNQPQHF. The CDR3 region has the DNA TGTGCCAGCAGCCAAGATCGGGGGTACAATCAGCCCCAGCATTTT.

The V gene is TRBV5-6, the J gene TRBJ2-7; perhaps TRBD2 as D (5 bases). The CDR3 spans 14 residues. The V gene lost 1 base and the J gene lost 5 bases, with 13 bases spanning the gap. Germline assignment: CDR1 SGHDT and CDR2 YYEEEE. CDR3 nucleotide sequence: TGTGCCAGCAGCTTGTTCAGCGGTAGAGACGAGCAGTACTTC. Its protein product is CASSLFSGRDEQYF.